The rows below give T cell receptor beta chains drawn from one sample of a study of blood T cell repertoires in COVID-19. TCRdb's table, derived via immunoSEQ multiplex PCR, lists solely in-frame clones and lacks some. The table records fewer than 30,000 clones, 83% of them present only once. Sequenced material: peripheral blood. The receptors were sampled from a human donor in a cohort sampled during active COVID-19. Both conserved end residues are trimmed from each CDR3. Fields, in order: V gene, D gene, J gene, CDR3 protein. D genes are given only for firm matches.

v_gene: TRBV9
d_gene: .
j_gene: TRBJ2-1
CDR3aa: ASSEESNEQF

v_gene: TRBV10-1
d_gene: .
j_gene: TRBJ2-7
CDR3aa: ASSASGDEQY

v_gene: TRBV29-1
d_gene: TRBD1
j_gene: TRBJ1-2
CDR3aa: SVVQGGGRGYT

v_gene: TRBV29-1
d_gene: TRBD1
j_gene: TRBJ2-7
CDR3aa: SVDGQGEYEQY

v_gene: TRBV2
d_gene: TRBD1
j_gene: TRBJ2-7
CDR3aa: ASSEAWQGAAYEQY

v_gene: TRBV30
d_gene: .
j_gene: TRBJ2-1
CDR3aa: AWGLGVADTNEQF

v_gene: TRBV27
d_gene: TRBD2
j_gene: TRBJ2-3
CDR3aa: ASSPARTSGGGTDTQY

v_gene: TRBV2
d_gene: TRBD1
j_gene: TRBJ1-1
CDR3aa: ASSDEGGWGNTEAF

v_gene: TRBV5-4
d_gene: TRBD1
j_gene: TRBJ2-1
CDR3aa: ASRTGGLYNEQF

v_gene: TRBV29-1
d_gene: .
j_gene: TRBJ2-7
CDR3aa: SVVLQGINEQY

v_gene: TRBV9
d_gene: .
j_gene: TRBJ1-1
CDR3aa: ASSVEIDGSEAF

v_gene: TRBV5-4
d_gene: .
j_gene: TRBJ1-3
CDR3aa: ASSTRPWLSVRNTIY

v_gene: TRBV5-1
d_gene: TRBD1
j_gene: TRBJ2-1
CDR3aa: ASSPGTGSDNEQF

v_gene: TRBV7-2
d_gene: TRBD2
j_gene: TRBJ2-1
CDR3aa: ASSITGLAGGRRHEQF

v_gene: TRBV7-9
d_gene: TRBD1
j_gene: TRBJ2-2
CDR3aa: ASSPRDRNTGELF

v_gene: TRBV30
d_gene: .
j_gene: TRBJ2-3
CDR3aa: AWSGHSGPTDTQY

v_gene: TRBV5-1
d_gene: TRBD1
j_gene: TRBJ1-1
CDR3aa: ASSLEGTGDTEAF

v_gene: TRBV18
d_gene: TRBD2
j_gene: TRBJ2-7
CDR3aa: ASSFGLAGAYEQY

v_gene: TRBV9
d_gene: .
j_gene: TRBJ2-2
CDR3aa: ASRPLRETGELF

v_gene: TRBV21-1
d_gene: .
j_gene: TRBJ2-2
CDR3aa: ASSLMADGELF

v_gene: TRBV27
d_gene: TRBD2
j_gene: TRBJ2-5
CDR3aa: ASSSAASGSYQETQY

v_gene: TRBV11-2
d_gene: .
j_gene: TRBJ2-1
CDR3aa: ASRAGPGSNEQF

v_gene: TRBV18
d_gene: .
j_gene: TRBJ1-1
CDR3aa: ASSILKNTEAF

v_gene: TRBV13
d_gene: TRBD1
j_gene: TRBJ2-7
CDR3aa: ASSPRTGVEQY

v_gene: TRBV11-2
d_gene: .
j_gene: TRBJ1-6
CDR3aa: ASSLGPTGDNSPLH

v_gene: TRBV4-3
d_gene: .
j_gene: TRBJ2-2
CDR3aa: ASSQGRSDTGELF

v_gene: TRBV28
d_gene: .
j_gene: TRBJ2-7
CDR3aa: AWGVGSPYEQY

v_gene: TRBV11-2
d_gene: TRBD2
j_gene: TRBJ2-3
CDR3aa: ASSSGLAGGSTDTQY

v_gene: TRBV5-6
d_gene: .
j_gene: TRBJ1-5
CDR3aa: ASSLLTRVDQPQH

v_gene: TRBV2
d_gene: TRBD1
j_gene: TRBJ2-5
CDR3aa: ASSGQGQETQY

v_gene: TRBV18
d_gene: TRBD2
j_gene: TRBJ2-3
CDR3aa: ASSLLGASGGPGADTQY

v_gene: TRBV2
d_gene: .
j_gene: TRBJ1-2
CDR3aa: ASLPGGRDYGYT

v_gene: TRBV5-4
d_gene: .
j_gene: TRBJ1-2
CDR3aa: ASLNDQGYGYT